This T cell receptor beta chain was retrieved from a study of T cells in Graves' hyperthyroidism and ophthalmopathy. For the study at large: Peripheral blood was taken when the disease was first diagnosed, before any treatment began.

Authors of the study amplified TCR beta CDR3 regions from RNA transcripts. First-round RT-PCR of the TCR CDR3 relied on the HTBI primer set. TCRdb re-called the multiplex PCR reads through MiXCR, storing one row per CDR3 protein. The sample carries over 700,000 distinct CDR3 sequences, over 35% recorded once. Study-level findings and limits: It was a median 6.5 months before onset that the model predicted ophthalmopathy. In blood, most of the thyroid clonotypes expanded above 0.001 were also present.

Trimming cost V 0 bases and J 3 bases; bases outside gene matches: 9. Germline loops: CDR1 MGHDK, CDR2 SYGVNS. This CDR3 is 18 amino acids long. This clonotype came up many times. What it recognizes is unknown. Graves' hyperthyroidism qualified as stable when ophthalmopathy did not progress within 18 months. Source material: blood. This chain links TRBV25-1 with TRBJ2-5, with 11 bases lining up with TRBD2. This clonotype was sampled from a man younger than 35 with Graves' hyperthyroidism. The CDR3, as DNA: TGTGCCAGCAGTGAATATCCCCCTCTGACTAGCGGGGAAGAGACCCAGTACTTC. Its translation: CASSEYPPLTSGEETQYF.